The T cell receptor beta chain described here comes from a study of blood T cell repertoires in COVID-19. Methods used by the authors: Nucleated cell number was recorded as an estimate derived from reference gene primer amplification. Repertoires were generated with immunoSEQ multiplex PCR, while TCRdb's copy carries only in-frame clones and drops some. V, J and clone size derive from that table, while D and trimming were established from the DNA sequence. The sample contains fewer than 500,000 clones, around 88% of which appear only once. With 4 bases clipped from V and 7 bases from J, the junction kept 9 bases outside the gene matches. The CDR3 consists of 15 residues. Germline loops: CDR1 LGHDT, CDR2 YNNKEL (reference sequence).

The sequence came from a woman aged 25-40 years with acute or convalescent COVID-19. The V and J genes are TRBV3-1 (or the pseudogene TRBV3-2) and TRBJ2-2; 7 nucleotides agree with TRBD2. Sequenced input: peripheral blood. The CDR3 spells CASSPSRGKVGELFF. The CDR3 DNA follows: TGTGCCAGCAGCCCATCGCGGGGGAAAGTCGGGGAGCTGTTTTTT.